The clone carrying this T cell receptor beta chain occurred once. Other DNA variants within this sample encode the same CDR3. The data stem from a study of blood T cell repertoires in COVID-19. As for the study in general: Sources were T cells, B-cell-depleted T cells, or PBMCs; the material itself was cDNA or gDNA.

CDR1 LNHDA and CDR2 SQIVND come from the germline V gene (reference sequence). V shed 5 bases and J 4 bases; nucleotides not matched to a gene: 7. The CDR3 loop spans 15 amino acids. Original methodology: Reference gene primer amplification in the assay estimated nucleated cell counts. Assay used: immunoSEQ multiplex PCR; TCRdb lists only in-frame clones, some missing. V and J calls and clone size are copied from that table; D and trimming were computed from the DNA. The sample has 210,000 or so clones; roughly 90% are singletons. The origin of this receptor is a man aged 50 or older with acute or convalescent COVID-19. The V call is TRBV19, the J call TRBJ1-5; 8 positions match TRBD1. What was sequenced was peripheral blood. The CDR3, as DNA: TGTGCCAGTAGTGGGACAGGAGGAGGAAATCAGCCCCAGCATTTT. This translates into CASSGTGGGNQPQHF.